These T cell receptor beta chains were read from a single sample in a study of patients and donors after allogeneic stem cell transplantation. TCRdb reprocessed the RT-PCR reads with MiXCR, giving one entry per CDR3 protein. The sample gives over 130,000 distinct CDR3 sequences, 30% to 45% of which show up once; about 50% is in the top ten. The sequenced sample consisted of blood, either unsorted or a sorted T cell fraction (not recorded which). These receptors were collected from a human donor who was either an allogeneic HSCT recipient or a stem cell or donor lymphocyte infusion donor (not recorded which). It is not recorded whose cells these are; they may come from a transplant donor. Both conserved end residues are part of each CDR3. Fields, in order: CDR3 protein, V gene, clone size. Only some rows state a clone size, as once, few, many or a class for expanded clones.

CASSQDTPPGETYNEQFF TRBV4-2 NA
CASSYSAGTSETQYF TRBV6-5 NA
CASSVRVWDTEAFF TRBV7-9 few
CASSSSRGLDGYTF TRBV5-1 NA
CASSLVKGENEQFF TRBV11-2 NA
CASSLGPGTDNEQFF TRBV11-2 NA
CASSPGPVNTEAFF TRBV12-3/TRBV12-4 NA
CASSLDRGPEKLFF TRBV5-5 NA
CASSLGGATDTQYF TRBV5-1 NA
CASSLALVPQHF TRBV12-3/TRBV12-4 NA
CASSLRFSNTDTQYF TRBV5-6 few
CASSEVGNQPQHF TRBV4-3 few
CASSALHTASSYNEQFF TRBV9 NA
CASSLMGGGAPSSYNEQFF TRBV7-6 NA
CASSTRGRNTIYF TRBV12-3/TRBV12-4 NA
CASSVDSGGSNQPQHF TRBV9 NA
CASSTKIPNTEAFF TRBV28 few
CASSPAGQETQYF TRBV28 NA
CASSLPLIDPYNEQFF TRBV7-2 few
CASRIRGETEAFF TRBV6-2/TRBV6-3 few
CASSPGGKEELFF TRBV7-6 NA
CASSYGQAAEKLFF TRBV5-1 few
CASSDPTGSYGYTF TRBV7-3 NA
CASSPRGRQPQHF TRBV27 NA
CSAAAMLGKGTEAFF TRBV20-1 NA
CASSSTGYREKLFF TRBV27 NA
CASSYSIQISEAFF TRBV6-5 NA
CASSWRTPSGNTIYF TRBV6-6 once
CATSDRTGREFF TRBV24-1 NA
CASRLGTTTDTQYF TRBV5-1 NA
CASSQAGVGRSSGQYF TRBV4-3 NA
CASSYPDNSGTEAFF TRBV6-2/TRBV6-3 few
CASSPPGHLGRDTQYF TRBV18 NA
CASSSDPGTEAFF TRBV5-5 NA
CASSTEIRGTAYEQYF TRBV18 NA